This T cell receptor beta chain is from a study of glioma-infiltrating T cells after dendritic cell vaccination. General study findings and limits: Higher pretreatment TIL content predicted longer progression-free time and survival. No direct clonality-survival link was found; a diverse polyclonal response may matter.

Assay: immunoSEQ multiplex PCR; the TCRdb copy retains only in-frame clones and omits some. The sample includes tens of thousands of clones, about 80% seen only once; the top ten take about 15%. Stated time point: after dendritic cell vaccination, including at tumor progression/relapse. Fresh-frozen tumor tissue and more than two years of survival data were available for all. Isocitrate dehydrogenase mutation was absent in all glioblastoma patients. This CDR3 has 13 amino acids. V lost 6 bases, J lost 2 bases, and 11 bases lay in between. Germline V lookup: CDR1 MNHNY, CDR2 SVGAGI (reference sequence). Regarding this clone: Its antigen is currently unknown.

The sequence came from a human donor with glioblastoma. The chain uses TRBV6-6 and TRBJ2-7; tentative D call: TRBD1 (5 bases). Source: blood, taken after dendritic cell vaccination. CDR3 residues: CASSPGHTYEQYF. CDR3 nucleotides: TGTGCCAGCAGCCCTGGACATACCTACGAGCAGTACTTC.